Listed here are 17 T cell receptor beta chains from one sample, sequenced in a study of blood T cells in healthy people across ages. A sample-barcoded 5' primer and a J-beta primer mix were used in a second PCR of roughly 7 to 11 cycles. TCRdb re-called the 5' RACE reads through MiXCR, storing one row per CDR3 protein. The table shows 1.5 million to 2 million distinct CDR3 sequences, with 34% occurring only once. Sequenced: blood. These receptors all come from a young woman in good health.

In this sample, this clonotype turned up a few times. V is TRBV20-1 and J is TRBJ2-1; weak D call: TRBD2 (5 bases). V was cut by 7 bases and J by 8 bases, with 18 bases left in between. CDR1 is DFQATT and CDR2 is SNEGSKA in the germline V gene (reference sequence). This CDR3 has 13 residues. CDR3 coding DNA: TGCAGTGATCGACTATGGTCTGGTCATGAGCAGTTCTTC. It yields the protein CSDRLWSGHEQFF.

In this sample, this clonotype turned up a few times. One junction end disagrees with the germline gene, perhaps due to a read error. The chain couples TRBV6-5 to TRBJ2-5; TRBD2 might be the D (5 bases). CDR3 length: 14 residues. The germline V gene has CDR1 MNHEY and CDR2 SVGAGI. The CDR3, as DNA: TGTGCCAGCAGTGGATTGGCCCTGGGAGAGGCCCAGTACTTC. This translates into CASSGLALGEAQYF.

The chain carries TRBV10-3 and TRBJ1-1; D possibly corresponds to TRBD1 (5 bases). V gave up 2 bases and J gave up 4 bases, with 11 bases separating them. In germline, CDR1 is ENHRY, CDR2 SYGVKD. CDR3 size: 14 residues. This CDR3 reads CAISEEGRGTEAFF. CDR3 DNA: TGTGCCATCAGTGAGGAGGGTAGGGGCACTGAAGCTTTCTTT.

In this sample, this clonotype turned up a few times. V usage is TRBV7-9 and J usage is TRBJ2-1, with 8 positions matching TRBD1. The CDR3 sequence is 16 residues long. Germline-derived CDR1 and CDR2 are SEHNR and FQNEAQ (reference sequence). J was trimmed by 7 bases and V by 0 bases; bases with no gene match: 8. The CDR3 region is CASSLAYRGKRNEQFF. As DNA, the CDR3 is TGTGCCAGCAGCTTAGCGTACAGGGGGAAGAGAAATGAGCAGTTCTTC.

The chain has TRBV9 and TRBJ2-3; 11 nucleotides match TRBD2. Germline V gene sequence: CDR1 SGDLS, CDR2 YYNGEE. Trimming cost V 4 bases and J 2 bases; bases outside gene matches: 6. The CDR3 has 16 residues. The CDR3 DNA is TGTGCCAGCAGCATGACGGGACTAGCGGACACAGATACGCAGTATTTT. The encoded protein is CASSMTGLADTDTQYF.

The chain uses TRBV12-3 or TRBV12-4 and TRBJ2-3; 16 bases map to TRBD2. This CDR3 comprises 17 residues. The CDR3 DNA is TGTGCTTCGGGACTAGCGGGGGGGACCACTAGCACAGATACGCAGTATTTT. This sequence encodes CASGLAGGTTSTDTQYF.

J is TRBJ2-3 and V is TRBV27; 7 positions agree with TRBD1. CDR1 and CDR2 from the germline V gene are MNHEY and SMNVEV (reference sequence). V shed 5 bases and J 0 bases; nucleotides not matched to a gene: 11. The CDR3 extends over 17 amino acids. CDR3 amino acids: CASSQETGPVSTDTQYF. The CDR3 DNA sequence: TGTGCCAGCAGTCAAGAGACAGGGCCGGTAAGCACAGATACGCAGTATTTT.

This clonotype was seen more than once but under ten times. V is TRBV6-1 and J is TRBJ2-5; tentatively, D is TRBD1 (5 bases). This CDR3 is 13 amino acids long. The V end was cut by 4 bases, the J end by 5 bases, with 11 bases between. The germline V gene has CDR1 MNHNS and CDR2 SASEGT. The CDR3 protein is CASSADRRETQYF. CDR3 coding DNA: TGTGCCAGCAGTGCAGACAGACGGGAGACCCAGTACTTC.

The J gene is TRBJ2-1, the V gene TRBV11-2, with 7 positions matching TRBD1. Per germline, CDR1 SGHAT and CDR2 FQNNGV. The CDR3 totals 15 residues. Losses at the gene ends were 8 bases for V and 6 bases for J; bases not matched to a gene: 13. CDR3 sequence reads: CASGVDTGVPNEQFF. Here the CDR3 DNA reads TGTGCCAGCGGCGTCGATACAGGGGTCCCCAATGAGCAGTTCTTC.

This clonotype was seen a handful of times. The rearrangement links TRBV6-1 to TRBJ1-2; the D is unclear. CDR1 MNHNS and CDR2 SASEGT come from the germline V gene. The germline V and J ends were trimmed by 5 bases and 8 bases, with 15 bases remaining between them. The CDR3 length is 13 residues. In nucleotides, the CDR3 is TGTGCCAGCAGTAATAAGGGAAGTGGAGGCTACACCTTC. Translation: CASSNKGSGGYTF.

V is TRBV7-2 and J is TRBJ2-3; 11 positions match TRBD1. With 2 bases clipped from V and 4 bases from J, the junction kept 11 bases outside the gene matches. The CDR3 contains 18 residues. Germline loops: CDR1 SGHTA, CDR2 FQGNSA. As DNA, the CDR3 is TGTGCCAGCAGCTTATTTACCGGGACAGGGGGTTTTGCAGATACGCAGTATTTT. It specifies CASSLFTGTGGFADTQYF.

V usage is TRBV3-1 and J usage is TRBJ2-7, with no clear D. Germline V CDR1 and CDR2: LGHDT, YNNKEL (reference sequence). V lost 1 base and J 4 bases, leaving 5 bases between the germline ends. The CDR3 has 12 residues. The CDR3 here is CASSQAMYEQYF. CDR3 nucleotide sequence: TGTGCCAGCAGCCAAGCGATGTACGAGCAGTACTTC.

At least ten counts were recorded for this clonotype. This CDR3 is CAIGLDEQYF. The CDR3 bases are TGTGCCATCGGCTTAGACGAGCAGTACTTC. V is TRBV10-3 and J is TRBJ2-7; no definite D call. Trimming cost V 8 bases and J 5 bases, with 7 bases left between them. Germline CDR1 is ENHRY and CDR2 is SYGVKD. The CDR3 contains 10 residues.

This chain uses TRBV3-1 with TRBJ1-2, with 12 bases aligning to TRBD1. Germline lookup yields CDR1 LGHDT and CDR2 YNNKEL (reference sequence). Trimming took 5 bases from V and 8 from J; bases not matched to a gene: 9. This CDR3 contains 15 residues. The CDR3, as DNA: TGTGCCAGCAGCTCTCCGGGACAGGGGGCGGCAGGCTACACCTTC. Amino acids: CASSSPGQGAAGYTF.

The gene calls are TRBV20-1 and TRBJ2-3, with D hard to call. V lost 6 bases and J lost 11, with 15 bases in between. CDR1 DFQATT and CDR2 SNEGSKA come from the germline V gene (reference sequence). The CDR3 extends over 11 amino acids. The CDR3 protein is CSAQTPSWQYF. DNA of the CDR3: TGCAGTGCGCAGACCCCCTCTTGGCAGTATTTT.

This clonotype was detected ten times or more. The rearrangement uses TRBV4-1 and TRBJ2-3; 8 bases fit TRBD2. Losses at the gene ends were 0 bases for V and 0 bases for J; bases not matched to a gene: 5. CDR3 length: 17 amino acids. Germline V gene sequence: CDR1 MGHRA, CDR2 YSYEKL. The CDR3 sequence is CASSQDRASGSTDTQYF. In nucleotides, the CDR3 is TGCGCCAGCAGCCAAGATCGGGCTAGCGGGAGCACAGATACGCAGTATTTT.

In its sample, this clonotype was seen a few times. V usage is TRBV20-1 and J usage is TRBJ2-1; D remains unclear. This CDR3 spans 12 amino acids. The V gene's germline CDR1 is DFQATT and CDR2 SNEGSKA (reference sequence). V was cut by 4 bases and J by 5 bases, with 9 bases left in between. DNA of the CDR3: TGCAGTGCTATCCGACATGACAATGAGCAGTTCTTC. Its protein product is CSAIRHDNEQFF.